This entry is about one T cell receptor (beta chain). Antigen specificity is unknown. Broader study findings: The larger-cohort validation was restricted to a single TCR beta V-J rearrangement rather than whole repertoires. Tumor memory CD4+ T cell TCR gene usage clustered with blood and lymph node memory CD4+ cells and lymph node naive CD4+ cells. Greatest tumor Treg TCR overlap was with tumor naive CD4+ cells.

The CDR3 loop spans 13 amino acids. V lost 5 bases, J lost 5 bases, and 12 bases lay in between. Germline CDR1 SGHVS, CDR2 FQNEAQ. Full-length variable regions came from constant-region reverse primers plus semi-nested Nested Universal Primer A PCR. From the 5' RACE reads, TCRdb called clonotypes with MiXCR, one entry per CDR3 protein. Here the sample spans around 37,000 distinct CDR3 sequences, over 25% being singletons. The specimen was memory CD4+ T cells sorted from a lymph node. Subset noted: memory CD4+ T cells, CD4+CD45RO+CD25-. V gene TRBV7-8 combines with J gene TRBJ2-5; no clear D gene. The clonotype originates from a female donor with breast cancer. The CDR3 DNA reads as TGTGCCAGCAGCCCAGTTCGGTCGGAGACCCAGTACTTC. It specifies CASSPVRSETQYF. Full variable domain (remainder filled in from reference TRBV7-8 and TRBJ2-5): GAGVSQSPRYKVAKRGQDVALRCDPISGHVSLFWYQQALGQGPEFLTYFQNEAQLDKSGLPSDRFFAERPEGSVSTLKIQRTQQEDSAVYLCASSPVRSETQYFGPGTRLLVL.